The sequence of this T cell receptor beta chain was determined in a study of T cells in Graves' hyperthyroidism and ophthalmopathy. Overall study: At initial diagnosis, before any treatment had begun, peripheral blood was obtained.

Investigators excluded patients with uncontrolled infection, other autoimmune disease, pregnancy or lactation. The PBMCs had their origin in 7.5 to 10 ml of fresh peripheral blood. TCR beta CDR3 sequences were amplified from RNA transcripts. A first-round RT-PCR of the TCR CDR3 used the HTBI primer set. TCRdb used MiXCR to reprocess the multiplex PCR reads, holding one entry per CDR3 protein. This sample has 620,000 or so distinct CDR3 sequences; more than 14% occur once, and the top ten carry roughly an eighth. This clonotype has at least ten counts. Its antigen is still unknown. General study findings and limits: Blood also carried most thyroid clonotypes expanded above 0.001.

Sequenced material: blood. The sequence came from a woman aged 45-60 years with Graves' ophthalmopathy.

This CDR3 reads CASSFPGYNEQFF. CDR3 sequence (DNA): TGTGCCAGCAGCTTTCCAGGGTACAATGAGCAGTTCTTC. J is TRBJ2-1 and V is TRBV11-3, with a tentative D call TRBD1 (5 bases). Germline CDR1 SGHNT, CDR2 YENEEA. The CDR3 extends over 13 amino acids. V shed 3 bases and J shed 4 bases, with 7 bases lying between them.